These 19 T cell receptor beta chains were sequenced from one sample in a study of CD8 T cells in ankylosing spondylitis. TCRdb called the 5' RACE reads again in MiXCR, with one record for every CDR3 protein. The data hold roughly 280,000 distinct CDR3 sequences, with around 20% observed a single time. The sequencing sample was made of blood, either unsorted or a sorted T cell fraction (not recorded which). These receptors were collected from a male donor with ankylosing spondylitis or in good health (not recorded which).

As to this clonotype: This sequence may be a read error, since a much larger clone differs from it by one base. V and J are TRBV20-1 and TRBJ2-1; 7 bases line up with TRBD2. The CDR3 has 16 amino acids. Germline CDR1 DFQATT, CDR2 SNEGSKA (reference sequence). The CDR3 bases are TGCAGTGCTAGAGTATTGGCGGGAGCCGTCTACAATGGGCAGTTCTTC. This translates into CSARVLAGAVYNGQFF.

This clonotype was seen only a few times. The chain carries TRBV28 and TRBJ2-1, with D hard to call. Per germline, CDR1 MDHEN and CDR2 SYDVKM. With 5 bases removed from V and 0 bases from J, the gap between germline ends came to 8 bases. The CDR3 consists of 14 residues. The CDR3 DNA sequence: TGTGCCAGCAGTCCCCCTAGCTCCTACAATGAGCAGTTCTTC. Its translation: CASSPPSSYNEQFF.

This clonotype has just a few counts. V is TRBV20-1 and J is TRBJ2-4; D may be TRBD2 (6 bases). Trimming pared 5 bases from V and 2 bases from J, leaving 13 bases between. Germline V lookup: CDR1 DFQATT, CDR2 SNEGSKA (reference sequence). This CDR3 spans 14 amino acids. CDR3: CSAPGDVTKNIQYF. The CDR3 DNA reads TGCAGTGCTCCGGGAGATGTAACCAAAAACATTCAGTACTTC.

The gene calls are TRBV7-3 and TRBJ2-3; TRBD2 matches 9 bases. The germline V gene has CDR1 SGHTA and CDR2 FQGTGA. The CDR3 has 17 residues. The ends lost 0 bases at V and 2 bases at J; junction bases unmatched: 6. CDR3 in amino acids: CASSLTPAGGVTDTQYF. CDR3 nucleotide sequence: TGTGCCAGCAGCTTAACCCCCGCGGGAGGGGTCACAGATACGCAGTATTTT.

This clonotype has at least ten counts. This rearrangement joins TRBV7-3 to TRBJ1-1; unclear D gene. The CDR3 is made up of 13 amino acids. V dropped 4 bases and J dropped 1 base, with 7 bases sitting between them. Germline CDR1 is SGHTA and CDR2 is FQGTGA. CDR3 region: CASSYYSNTEAFF. The CDR3 nucleotides are TGTGCCAGCAGCTATTACTCGAACACTGAAGCTTTCTTT.

V usage is TRBV5-1 and J usage is TRBJ2-5; D not certain. Germline-derived CDR1 and CDR2 are SGHRS and YFSETQ. The CDR3 is made up of 14 amino acids. Trimming left V 0 bases short and J 5 bases short, with 11 bases between. The CDR3 nucleotides are TGCGCCAGCAGCTTGGGGGTGTCCGGGGAGACCCAGTACTTC. This sequence encodes CASSLGVSGETQYF.

This clonotype was counted ten times or more. The rearrangement links TRBV10-3 to TRBJ2-7; D call uncertain. CDR1 and CDR2 from the germline V gene are ENHRY and SYGVKD. The CDR3 sequence is 12 residues long. Trimming stripped 3 bases from V and 2 bases from J, with 5 bases between. The CDR3 reads CAISDDTYEQYV. The CDR3 region has the DNA TGTGCCATCAGTGATGATACCTACGAGCAGTACGTC.

V is TRBV5-1 and J is TRBJ1-2; 9 bases line up with TRBD1. CDR1 is SGHRS, CDR2 YFSETQ, per germline. The V and J ends lost 2 bases and 4 bases, in that order; junction bases with no gene match: 3. The CDR3 has 14 amino acids. The CDR3 nucleotides are TGCGCCAGCAGCTTCCCGGGACAGGGCTATGGCTACACCTTC. Translation gives CASSFPGQGYGYTF.

This chain uses TRBV3-1 with TRBJ1-1; D might be TRBD1 (5 bases). Germline V gene data show CDR1 as LGHDT and CDR2 as YNNKEL (reference sequence). Deletions cut 1 base from V and 5 bases from J, with 14 bases between. This CDR3 is 15 amino acids long. The DNA for the CDR3 is TGTGCCAGCAGCCAAGTCGGAGGGGCTGGAACTGAAGCTTTCTTT. It specifies CASSQVGGAGTEAFF.

This clonotype came up many times. The V call is TRBV29-1, the J call TRBJ2-2, with D hard to call. Deletions cut 3 bases from V and 4 bases from J, with 9 bases between. From germline, CDR1 is SQVTM and CDR2 ANQGSEA. The CDR3 is 13 residues long. Written as DNA, the CDR3 is TGCAGCGTTGACCTCGCAGGCACCGGGGAGCTGTTTTTT. It encodes CSVDLAGTGELFF.

This clonotype was counted once. A junction boundary mismatches the germline segment, possibly from a read error. The chain carries TRBV12-3 or TRBV12-4 and TRBJ2-3; D gene unclear. The CDR3 is 10 residues long. The CDR3 DNA sequence: TGTGTCAGCAGTTTAAATACGCAGTATTTT. Its protein is CVSSLNTQYF.

The V call is TRBV12-3 or TRBV12-4, the J call TRBJ2-1; 8 positions agree with TRBD2. The CDR3 covers 17 residues. J lost 6 bases, V lost 5 bases, and 15 bases had no gene match. The CDR3 is CASSSKSGTRAPNEQFF. Here the CDR3 DNA reads TGTGCCAGCAGTAGTAAATCCGGGACTAGGGCCCCCAATGAGCAGTTCTTC.

The V call is TRBV30, the J call TRBJ1-2; D is perhaps TRBD1 (5 bases). This CDR3 is 13 amino acids long. In germline, CDR1 is GTSNPN, CDR2 SVGIG (reference sequence). V lost 2 bases, J lost 4 bases, and 11 bases lay in between. The CDR3 bases are TGTGCCTGGAGTCGTCCAGGGCTCTATGGCTACACCTTC. Encoded protein: CAWSRPGLYGYTF.

The V and J genes are TRBV5-1 and TRBJ1-2; maybe TRBD1 (6 bases). Germline assignment: CDR1 SGHRS and CDR2 YFSETQ. Deletions cut 2 bases from V and 2 bases from J, with 7 bases between. This CDR3 contains 13 residues. CDR3 DNA: TGCGCCAGCAGCTTTCAGGGGAACTATGGCTACACCTTC. Protein: CASSFQGNYGYTF.

This clonotype was seen repeatedly, ten times or more. Here the CDR3 DNA reads TGCAGCGTTTTGGGACTAGCGGGAGTTGAGACCCAGTACTTC. It translates to CSVLGLAGVETQYF. The genes are TRBV29-1 and TRBJ2-5, with 14 bases fitting TRBD2. The J segment lost 5 bases and the V segment lost 5 bases, leaving 4 bases of the junction unmatched. The V gene's germline CDR1 is SQVTM and CDR2 ANQGSEA. This CDR3 region has 14 residues.

The J gene is TRBJ2-1, the V gene TRBV20-1, with 14 positions matching TRBD2. J was trimmed by 6 bases and V by 4 bases; bases with no gene match: 11. The CDR3 runs 17 residues. Germline V gene lookup returns CDR1 DFQATT and CDR2 SNEGSKA (reference sequence). CDR3 in DNA: TGCAGTGCTACAGGGGAAAAGGGGACTAGCGGGGGCAATGAGCAGTTCTTC. Translated, it gives CSATGEKGTSGGNEQFF.

The V call is TRBV5-1, the J call TRBJ2-3, with 8 bases aligning to TRBD1. Germline V gene lookup returns CDR1 SGHRS and CDR2 YFSETQ. CDR3 length equals 14 residues. The V gene end was trimmed by 7 bases and the J gene end by 2 bases; junction bases not matched to a gene: 6. The CDR3 nucleotides are TGCGCCAGCGCCCGGGACAGGAACACAGATACGCAGTATTTT. Its translation: CASARDRNTDTQYF.

The chain uses TRBV3-1 and TRBJ1-2; D unresolved. The CDR3 length is 14 residues. The V gene lost 4 bases and the J gene lost 0 bases, with 9 bases spanning the gap. CDR1 is LGHDT and CDR2 is YNNKEL in the germline V gene (reference sequence). The CDR3 here is CASSPEISNYGYTF. The CDR3 bases are TGTGCCAGCAGCCCAGAGATCTCTAACTATGGCTACACCTTC.

The chain couples TRBV28 to TRBJ2-5; TRBD1 agrees at 10 bases. Trimming removed 3 bases from V and 3 bases from J; junction bases left unmatched: 4. The CDR3 contains 15 residues. Germline values: CDR1 MDHEN, CDR2 SYDVKM. CDR3 residues: CASSFPGTGEETQYF. The CDR3 coding sequence is TGTGCCAGCAGTTTCCCAGGGACAGGGGAAGAGACCCAGTACTTC.